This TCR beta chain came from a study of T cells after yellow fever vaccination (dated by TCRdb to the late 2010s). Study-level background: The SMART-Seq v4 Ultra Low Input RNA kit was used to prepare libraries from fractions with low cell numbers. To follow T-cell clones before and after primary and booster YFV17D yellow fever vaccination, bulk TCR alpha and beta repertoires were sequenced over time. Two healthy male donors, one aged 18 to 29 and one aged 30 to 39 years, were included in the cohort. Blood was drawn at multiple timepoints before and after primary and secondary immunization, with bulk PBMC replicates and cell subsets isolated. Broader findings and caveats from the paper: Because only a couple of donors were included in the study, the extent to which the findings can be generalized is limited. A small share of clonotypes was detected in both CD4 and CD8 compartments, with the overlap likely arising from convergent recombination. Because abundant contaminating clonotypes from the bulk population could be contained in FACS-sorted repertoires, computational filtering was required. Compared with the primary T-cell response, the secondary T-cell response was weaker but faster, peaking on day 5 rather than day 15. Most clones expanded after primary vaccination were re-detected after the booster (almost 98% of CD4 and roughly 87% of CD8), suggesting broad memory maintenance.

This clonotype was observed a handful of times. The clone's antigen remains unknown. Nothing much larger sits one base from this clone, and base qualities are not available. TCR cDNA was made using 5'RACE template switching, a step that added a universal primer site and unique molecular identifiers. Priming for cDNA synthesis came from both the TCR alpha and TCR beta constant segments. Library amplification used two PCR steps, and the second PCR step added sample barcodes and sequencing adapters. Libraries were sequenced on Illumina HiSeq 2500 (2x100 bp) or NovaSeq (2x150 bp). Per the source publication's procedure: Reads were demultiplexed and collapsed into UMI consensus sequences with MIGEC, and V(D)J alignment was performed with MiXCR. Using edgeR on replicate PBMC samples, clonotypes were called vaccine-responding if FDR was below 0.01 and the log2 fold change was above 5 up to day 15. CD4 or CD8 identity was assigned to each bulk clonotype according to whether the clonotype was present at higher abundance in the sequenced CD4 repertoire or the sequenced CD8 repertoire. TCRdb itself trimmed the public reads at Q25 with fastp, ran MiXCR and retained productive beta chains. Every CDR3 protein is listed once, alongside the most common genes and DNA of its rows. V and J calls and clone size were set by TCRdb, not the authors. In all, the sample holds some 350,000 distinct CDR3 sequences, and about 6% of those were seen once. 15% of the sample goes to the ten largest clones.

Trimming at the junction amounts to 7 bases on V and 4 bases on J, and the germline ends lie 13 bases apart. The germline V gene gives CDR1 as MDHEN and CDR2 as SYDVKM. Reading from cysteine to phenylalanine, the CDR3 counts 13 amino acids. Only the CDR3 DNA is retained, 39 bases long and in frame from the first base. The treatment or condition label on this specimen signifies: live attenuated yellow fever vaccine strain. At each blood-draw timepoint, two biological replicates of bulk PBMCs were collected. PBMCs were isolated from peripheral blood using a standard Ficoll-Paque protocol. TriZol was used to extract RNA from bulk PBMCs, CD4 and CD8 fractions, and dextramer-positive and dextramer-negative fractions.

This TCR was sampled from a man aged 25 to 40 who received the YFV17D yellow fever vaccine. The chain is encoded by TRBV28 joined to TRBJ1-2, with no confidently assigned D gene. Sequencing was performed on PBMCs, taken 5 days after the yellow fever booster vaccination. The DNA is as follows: TGTGCCAGCAACTACGGGCACATCTATGGCTACACCTTC. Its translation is CASNYGHIYGYTF.